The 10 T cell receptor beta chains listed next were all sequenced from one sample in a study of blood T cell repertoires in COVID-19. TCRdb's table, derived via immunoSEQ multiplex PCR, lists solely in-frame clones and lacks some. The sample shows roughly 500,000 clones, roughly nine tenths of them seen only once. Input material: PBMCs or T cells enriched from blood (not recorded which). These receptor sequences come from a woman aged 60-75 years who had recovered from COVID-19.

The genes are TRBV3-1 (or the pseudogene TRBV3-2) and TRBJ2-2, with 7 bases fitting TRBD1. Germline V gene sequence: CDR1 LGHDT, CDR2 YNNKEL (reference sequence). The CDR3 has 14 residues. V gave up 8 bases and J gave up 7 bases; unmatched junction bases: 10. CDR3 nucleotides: TGTGCCAGCGCCAGGGGGAATGATGGCGGGGAGCTGTTTTTT. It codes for CASARGNDGGELFF.

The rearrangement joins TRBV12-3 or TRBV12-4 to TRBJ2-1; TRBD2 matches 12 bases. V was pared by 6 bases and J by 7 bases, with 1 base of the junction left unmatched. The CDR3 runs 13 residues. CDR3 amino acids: CASRTSGGNEQFF. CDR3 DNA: TGTGCCAGCAGGACTAGCGGGGGTAATGAGCAGTTCTTC.

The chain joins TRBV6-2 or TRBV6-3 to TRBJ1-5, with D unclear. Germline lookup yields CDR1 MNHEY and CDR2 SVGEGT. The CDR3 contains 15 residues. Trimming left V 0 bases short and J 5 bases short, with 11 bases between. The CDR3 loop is CASSYSGGLHQPQHF. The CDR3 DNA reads TGTGCCAGCAGTTACTCGGGAGGGCTTCATCAGCCCCAGCATTTT.

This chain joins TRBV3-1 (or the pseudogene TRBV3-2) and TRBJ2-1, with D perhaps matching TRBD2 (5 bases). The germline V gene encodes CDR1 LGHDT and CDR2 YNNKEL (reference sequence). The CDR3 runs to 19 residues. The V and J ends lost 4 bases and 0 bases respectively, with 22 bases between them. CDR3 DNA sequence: TGTGCCAGCAGCCCAAGGCGGAGTAGACCGGGGAGCTCCTACAATGAGCAGTTCTTC. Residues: CASSPRRSRPGSSYNEQFF.

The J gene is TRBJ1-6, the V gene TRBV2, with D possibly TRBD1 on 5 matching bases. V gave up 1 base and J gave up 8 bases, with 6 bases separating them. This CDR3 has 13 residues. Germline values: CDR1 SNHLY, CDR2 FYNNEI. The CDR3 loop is CASSEEGYSPLHF. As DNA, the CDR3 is TGTGCCAGCAGTGAAGAGGGGTATTCACCCCTCCACTTT. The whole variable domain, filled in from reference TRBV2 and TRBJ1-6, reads EPEVTQTPSHQVTQMGQEVILRCVPISNHLYFYWYRQILGQKVEFLVSFYNNEISEKSEIFDDQFSVERPDGSNFTLKIRSTKLEDSAMYFCASSEEGYSPLHFGNGTRLTVT.

The CDR3 sequence: CASSEPGRGGGGYTF. Written as DNA, the CDR3 is TGTGCCAGCAGTGAGCCAGGGAGGGGAGGAGGGGGCTACACCTTC. The gene calls are TRBV6-1 and TRBJ1-2; a possible D gene is TRBD1 (5 bases). The CDR3 contains 15 residues. V was trimmed by 3 bases and J by 8 bases, leaving 19 bases between them. The V gene's germline CDR1 is MNHNS and CDR2 SASEGT.

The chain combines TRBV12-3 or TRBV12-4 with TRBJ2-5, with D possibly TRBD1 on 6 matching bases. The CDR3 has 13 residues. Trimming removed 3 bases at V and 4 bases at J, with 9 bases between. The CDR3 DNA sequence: TGTGCCAGCAGTTTGAGAGGGGGAGAGACCCAGTACTTC. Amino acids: CASSLRGGETQYF.

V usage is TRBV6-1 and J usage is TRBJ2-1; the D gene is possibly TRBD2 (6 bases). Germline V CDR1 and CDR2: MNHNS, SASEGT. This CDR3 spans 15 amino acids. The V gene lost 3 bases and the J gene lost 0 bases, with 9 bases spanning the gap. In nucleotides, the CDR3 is TGTGCCAGCAGTGACGGGGGATCCTCCTACAATGAGCAGTTCTTC. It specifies CASSDGGSSYNEQFF.

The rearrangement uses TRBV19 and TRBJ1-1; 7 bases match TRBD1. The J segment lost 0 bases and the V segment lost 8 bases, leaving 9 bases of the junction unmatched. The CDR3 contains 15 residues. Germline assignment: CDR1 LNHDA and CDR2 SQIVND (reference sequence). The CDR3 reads CASLRQTGLNTEAFF. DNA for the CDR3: TGTGCCAGTCTACGCCAGACAGGGCTGAACACTGAAGCTTTCTTT.

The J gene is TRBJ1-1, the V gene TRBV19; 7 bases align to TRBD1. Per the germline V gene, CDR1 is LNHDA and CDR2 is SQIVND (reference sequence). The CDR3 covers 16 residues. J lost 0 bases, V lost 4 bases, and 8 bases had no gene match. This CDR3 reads CASSTPTGQVNTEAFF. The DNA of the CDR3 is TGTGCCAGTAGTACCCCTACCGGACAGGTGAACACTGAAGCTTTCTTT.